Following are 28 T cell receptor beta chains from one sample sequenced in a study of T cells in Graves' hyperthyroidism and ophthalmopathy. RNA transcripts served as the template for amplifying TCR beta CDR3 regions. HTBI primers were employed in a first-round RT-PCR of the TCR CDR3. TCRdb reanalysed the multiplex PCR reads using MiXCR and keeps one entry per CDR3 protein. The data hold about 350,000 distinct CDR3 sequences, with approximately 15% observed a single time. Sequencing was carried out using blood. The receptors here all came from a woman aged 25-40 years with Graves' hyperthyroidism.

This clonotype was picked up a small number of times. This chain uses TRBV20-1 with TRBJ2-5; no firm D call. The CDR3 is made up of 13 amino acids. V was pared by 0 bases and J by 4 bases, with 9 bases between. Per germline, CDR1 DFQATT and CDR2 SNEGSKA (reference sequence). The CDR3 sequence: CSARDSWTETQYF. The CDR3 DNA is TGCAGTGCTAGAGATTCATGGACAGAGACCCAGTACTTC.

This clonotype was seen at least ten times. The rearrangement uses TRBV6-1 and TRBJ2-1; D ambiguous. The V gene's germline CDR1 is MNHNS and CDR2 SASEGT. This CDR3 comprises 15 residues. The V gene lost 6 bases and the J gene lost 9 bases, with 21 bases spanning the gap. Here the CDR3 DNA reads TGTGCCAGCAGCTCTCCGAGCGCAAACTCGGGTGAGCAGTTCTTC. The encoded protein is CASSSPSANSGEQFF.

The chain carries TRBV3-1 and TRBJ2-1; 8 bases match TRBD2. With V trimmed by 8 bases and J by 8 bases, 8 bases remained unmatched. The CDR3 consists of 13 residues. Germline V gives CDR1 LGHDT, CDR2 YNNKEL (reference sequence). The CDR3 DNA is TGTGCCAGCTATGGAAGCGGGAGAGATGAGCAGTTCTTC. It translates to CASYGSGRDEQFF.

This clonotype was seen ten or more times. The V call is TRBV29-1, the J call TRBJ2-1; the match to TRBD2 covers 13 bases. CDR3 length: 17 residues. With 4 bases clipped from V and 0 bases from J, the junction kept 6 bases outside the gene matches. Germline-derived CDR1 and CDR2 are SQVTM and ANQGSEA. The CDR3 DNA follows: TGCAGCGTTGGACTAGCGGGAGGCCACGGCTCCTACAATGAGCAGTTCTTC. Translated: CSVGLAGGHGSYNEQFF.

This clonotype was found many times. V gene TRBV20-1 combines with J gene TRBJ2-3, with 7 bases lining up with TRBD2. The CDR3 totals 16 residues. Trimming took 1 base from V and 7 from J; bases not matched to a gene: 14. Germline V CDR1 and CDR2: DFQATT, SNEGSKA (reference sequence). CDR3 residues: CSARGGSSGLPNTQYF. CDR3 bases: TGCAGTGCTAGAGGCGGGTCTAGCGGCCTTCCAAATACGCAGTATTTT.

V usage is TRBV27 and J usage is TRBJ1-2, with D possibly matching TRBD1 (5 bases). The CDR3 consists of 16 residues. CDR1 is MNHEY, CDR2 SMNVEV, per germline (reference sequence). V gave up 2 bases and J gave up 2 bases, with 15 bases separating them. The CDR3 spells CASSLGAGWGNYGYTF. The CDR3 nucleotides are TGTGCCAGCAGTTTAGGGGCAGGGTGGGGAAACTATGGCTACACCTTC.

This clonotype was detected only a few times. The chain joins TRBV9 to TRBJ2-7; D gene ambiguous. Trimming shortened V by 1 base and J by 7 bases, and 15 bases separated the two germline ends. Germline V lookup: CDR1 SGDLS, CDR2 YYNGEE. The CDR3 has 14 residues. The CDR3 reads CASSVRTGSGEQYF. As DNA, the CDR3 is TGTGCCAGCAGCGTACGGACGGGTTCTGGTGAGCAGTACTTC.

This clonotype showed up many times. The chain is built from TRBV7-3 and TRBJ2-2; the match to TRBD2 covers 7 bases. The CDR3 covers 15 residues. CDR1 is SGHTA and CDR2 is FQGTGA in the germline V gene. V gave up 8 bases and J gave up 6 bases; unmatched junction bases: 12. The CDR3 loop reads CASGEGSAPPGELFF. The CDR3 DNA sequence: TGTGCCAGCGGGGAGGGATCGGCTCCTCCCGGGGAGCTGTTTTTT.

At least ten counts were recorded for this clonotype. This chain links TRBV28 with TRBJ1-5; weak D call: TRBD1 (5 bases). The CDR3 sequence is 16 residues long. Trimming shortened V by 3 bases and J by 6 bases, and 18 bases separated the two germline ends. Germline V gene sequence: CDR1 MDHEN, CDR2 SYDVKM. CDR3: CASSFRSGHQGQPQHF. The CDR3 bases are TGTGCCAGCAGTTTTCGATCCGGGCACCAGGGTCAGCCCCAGCATTTT. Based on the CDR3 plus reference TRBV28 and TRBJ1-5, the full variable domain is DVKVTQSSRYLVKRTGEKVFLECVQDMDHENMFWYRQDPGLGLRLIYFSYDVKMKEKGDIPEGYSVSREKKERFSLILESASTNQTSMYLCASSFRSGHQGQPQHFGDGTRLSIL.

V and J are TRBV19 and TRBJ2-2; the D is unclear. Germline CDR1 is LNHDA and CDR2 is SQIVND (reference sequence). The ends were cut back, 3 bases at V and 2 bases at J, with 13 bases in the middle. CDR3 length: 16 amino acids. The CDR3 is CASSIVWRQNTGELFF. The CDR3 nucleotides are TGTGCCAGTAGTATTGTCTGGCGGCAAAACACCGGGGAGCTGTTTTTT.

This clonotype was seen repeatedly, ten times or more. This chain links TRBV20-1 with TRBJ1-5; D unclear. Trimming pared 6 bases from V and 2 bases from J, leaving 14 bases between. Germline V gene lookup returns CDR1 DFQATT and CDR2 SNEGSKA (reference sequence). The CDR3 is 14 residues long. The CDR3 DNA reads TGCAGTGCGGTTGAGGGAGGAGGCAATCAGCCCCAGCATTTT. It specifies CSAVEGGGNQPQHF.

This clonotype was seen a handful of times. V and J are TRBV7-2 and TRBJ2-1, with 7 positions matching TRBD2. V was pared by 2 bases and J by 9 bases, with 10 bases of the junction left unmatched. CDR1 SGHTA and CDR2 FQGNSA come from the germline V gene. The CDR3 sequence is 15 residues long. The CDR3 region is CASSLMLREHGEQFF. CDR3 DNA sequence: TGTGCCAGCAGCTTAATGTTGCGGGAGCATGGTGAGCAGTTCTTC.

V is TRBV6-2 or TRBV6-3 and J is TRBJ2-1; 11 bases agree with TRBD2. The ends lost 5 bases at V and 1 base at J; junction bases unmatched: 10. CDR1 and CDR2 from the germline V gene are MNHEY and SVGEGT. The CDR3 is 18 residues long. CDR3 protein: CASSTIAGGPQSYNEQFF. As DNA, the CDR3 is TGTGCCAGCAGTACCATAGCGGGAGGGCCTCAGTCCTACAATGAGCAGTTCTTC.

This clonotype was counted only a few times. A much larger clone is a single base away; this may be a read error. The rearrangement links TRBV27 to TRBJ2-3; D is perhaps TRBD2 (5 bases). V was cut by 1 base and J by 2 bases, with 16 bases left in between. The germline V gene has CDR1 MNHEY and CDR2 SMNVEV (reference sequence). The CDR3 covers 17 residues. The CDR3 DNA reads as TGTGCCAGCAGTTTATTACCGGGAACTACGCCCACAGATACGCAGTATTTT. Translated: CASSLLPGTTPTDTQYF.

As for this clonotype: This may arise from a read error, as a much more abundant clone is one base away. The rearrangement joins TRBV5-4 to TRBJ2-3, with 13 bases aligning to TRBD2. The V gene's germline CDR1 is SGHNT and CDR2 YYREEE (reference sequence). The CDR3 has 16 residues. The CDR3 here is CAGSLGLAGFTDTQYF. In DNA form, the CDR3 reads TGTGCCGGCAGCTTGGGACTAGCGGGGTTTACAGATACGCAGTATTTT.

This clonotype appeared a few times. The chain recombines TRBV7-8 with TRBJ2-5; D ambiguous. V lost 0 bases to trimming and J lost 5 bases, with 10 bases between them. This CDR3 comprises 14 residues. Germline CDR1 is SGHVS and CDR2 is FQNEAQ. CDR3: CASSLARIGETQYF. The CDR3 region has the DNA TGTGCCAGCAGCTTAGCCCGTATCGGGGAGACCCAGTACTTC.

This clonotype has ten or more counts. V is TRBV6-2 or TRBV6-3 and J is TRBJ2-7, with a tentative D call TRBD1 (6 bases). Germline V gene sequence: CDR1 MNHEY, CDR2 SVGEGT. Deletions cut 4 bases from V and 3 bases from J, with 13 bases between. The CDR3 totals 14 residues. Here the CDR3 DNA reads TGTGCCAGCAGTTGGGGGCCCAGTCTCTACGAGCAGTACTTC. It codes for CASSWGPSLYEQYF.

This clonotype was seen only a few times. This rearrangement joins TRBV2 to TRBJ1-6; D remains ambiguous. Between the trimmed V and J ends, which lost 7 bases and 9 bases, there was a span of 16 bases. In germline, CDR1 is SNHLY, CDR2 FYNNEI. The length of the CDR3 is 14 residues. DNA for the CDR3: TGTGCCAGCAACGAGGTTGGTGATGCTTCACCCCTCCACTTT. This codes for CASNEVGDASPLHF.

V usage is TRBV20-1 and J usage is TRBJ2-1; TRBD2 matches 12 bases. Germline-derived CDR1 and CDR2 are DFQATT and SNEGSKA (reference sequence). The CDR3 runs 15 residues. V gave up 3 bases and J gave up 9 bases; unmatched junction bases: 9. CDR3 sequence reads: CSARGLAGGPGEQFF. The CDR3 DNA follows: TGCAGTGCTAGGGGGCTAGCGGGAGGGCCCGGTGAGCAGTTCTTC.

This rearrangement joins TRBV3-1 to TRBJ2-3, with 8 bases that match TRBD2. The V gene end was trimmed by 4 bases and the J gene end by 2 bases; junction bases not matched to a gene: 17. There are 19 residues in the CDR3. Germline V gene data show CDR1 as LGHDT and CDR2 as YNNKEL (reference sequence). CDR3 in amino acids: CASSLNSGRIAGFTDTQYF. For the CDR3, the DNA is TGTGCCAGCAGCCTCAACTCGGGACGAATAGCGGGGTTCACAGATACGCAGTATTTT.

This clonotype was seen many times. This CDR3 reads CASSAGQGTEAFF. CDR3 bases: TGTGCCAGCAGCGCAGGACAGGGGACTGAAGCTTTCTTT. The rearrangement links TRBV12-3 or TRBV12-4 to TRBJ1-1; TRBD1 matches at 9 bases. The CDR3 covers 13 residues. Trimming cost V 6 bases and J 5 bases; bases outside gene matches: 4.

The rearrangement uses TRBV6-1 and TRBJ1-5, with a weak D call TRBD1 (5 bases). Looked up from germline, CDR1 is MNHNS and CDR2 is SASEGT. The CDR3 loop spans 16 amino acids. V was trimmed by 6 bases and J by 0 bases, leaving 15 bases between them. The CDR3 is CASSLVGGGSNQPQHF. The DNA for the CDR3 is TGTGCCAGCAGCCTGGTTGGGGGTGGTAGCAATCAGCCCCAGCATTTT.

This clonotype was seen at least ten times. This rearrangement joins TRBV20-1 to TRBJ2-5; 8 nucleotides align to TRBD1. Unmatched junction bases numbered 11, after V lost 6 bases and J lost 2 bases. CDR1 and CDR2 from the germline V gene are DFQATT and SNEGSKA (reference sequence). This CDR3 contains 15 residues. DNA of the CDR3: TGCAGTGCACCAGGGGGCGACGGCCAGCAAGAGACCCAGTACTTC. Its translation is CSAPGGDGQQETQYF.

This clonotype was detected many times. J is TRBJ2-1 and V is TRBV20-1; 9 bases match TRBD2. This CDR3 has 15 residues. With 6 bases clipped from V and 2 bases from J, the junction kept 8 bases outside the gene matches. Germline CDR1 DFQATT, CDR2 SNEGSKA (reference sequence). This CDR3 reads CSAPDASGTYNEQFF. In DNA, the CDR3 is TGCAGTGCCCCCGATGCTAGCGGGACCTACAATGAGCAGTTCTTC.

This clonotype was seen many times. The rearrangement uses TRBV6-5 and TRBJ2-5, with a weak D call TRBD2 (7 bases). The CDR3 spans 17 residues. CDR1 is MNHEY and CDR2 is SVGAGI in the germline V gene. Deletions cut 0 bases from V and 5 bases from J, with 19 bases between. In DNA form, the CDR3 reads TGTGCCAGCAGTTACTCGTTGATCGGGGGGCCCGGCGAGACCCAGTACTTC. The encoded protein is CASSYSLIGGPGETQYF.

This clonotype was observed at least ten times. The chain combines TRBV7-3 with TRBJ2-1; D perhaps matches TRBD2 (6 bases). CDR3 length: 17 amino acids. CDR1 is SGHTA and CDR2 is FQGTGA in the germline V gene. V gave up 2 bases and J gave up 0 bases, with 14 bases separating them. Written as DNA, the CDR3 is TGTGCCAGCAGCTTACATACTAGCTGGGGCTCCTACAATGAGCAGTTCTTC. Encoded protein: CASSLHTSWGSYNEQFF. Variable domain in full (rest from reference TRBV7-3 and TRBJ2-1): GAGVSQTPSNKVTEKGKYVELRCDPISGHTALYWYRQSLGQGPEFLIYFQGTGAADDSGLPNDRFFAVRPEGSVSTLKIQRTERGDSAVYLCASSLHTSWGSYNEQFFGPGTRLTVL.

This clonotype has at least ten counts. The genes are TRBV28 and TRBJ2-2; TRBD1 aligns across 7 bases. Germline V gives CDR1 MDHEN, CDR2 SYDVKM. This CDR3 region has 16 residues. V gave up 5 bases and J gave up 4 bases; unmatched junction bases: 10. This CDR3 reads CASSATGQRPTGELFF. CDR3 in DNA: TGTGCCAGCAGTGCGACGGGACAGCGCCCCACCGGGGAGCTGTTTTTT. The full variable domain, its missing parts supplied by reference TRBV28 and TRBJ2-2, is DVKVTQSSRYLVKRTGEKVFLECVQDMDHENMFWYRQDPGLGLRLIYFSYDVKMKEKGDIPEGYSVSREKKERFSLILESASTNQTSMYLCASSATGQRPTGELFFGEGSRLTVL.

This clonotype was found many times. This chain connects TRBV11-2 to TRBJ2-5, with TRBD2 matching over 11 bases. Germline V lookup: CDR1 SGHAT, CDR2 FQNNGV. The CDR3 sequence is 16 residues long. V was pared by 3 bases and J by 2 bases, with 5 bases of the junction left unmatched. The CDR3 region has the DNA TGTGCCAGCAGCTTGGCTAGCGGGAGGTTGCAAGAGACCCAGTACTTC. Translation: CASSLASGRLQETQYF. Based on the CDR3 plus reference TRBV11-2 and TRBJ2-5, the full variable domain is EAGVAQSPRYKIIEKRQSVAFWCNPISGHATLYWYQQILGQGPKLLIQFQNNGVVDDSQLPKDRFSAERLKGVDSTLKIQPAKLEDSAVYLCASSLASGRLQETQYFGPGTRLLVL.